This entry features one T cell receptor (beta chain) sequence. Sequencing was performed with immunoSEQ multiplex PCR; in TCRdb, only in-frame clones are kept and a portion is missing. Among around 48,000 clones listed, about nine tenths were seen once. These data belong to a study of T cell changes during pregnancy in multiple sclerosis. Looked up from germline, CDR1 is KGHSH and CDR2 is LQKENI. The V gene end was trimmed by 3 bases and the J gene end by 3 bases; junction bases not matched to a gene: 5. The CDR3 has 15 residues. The origin of this receptor is a female donor with multiple sclerosis, enrolled in a pregnancy study. This specimen consisted of CD4+ T cells from peripheral blood mononuclear cells, obtained in the second trimester of pregnancy. The V and J genes are TRBV18 and TRBJ1-2; 9 bases match TRBD1. The CDR3: CASSPWTGEDYGYTF. The DNA of the CDR3 is TGTGCCAGCTCACCGTGGACAGGGGAGGACTATGGCTACACCTTC.